This T cell receptor (beta chain) was documented in a study of Graves' ophthalmopathy and Graves' hyperthyroidism (dated by TCRdb to between 2017 and 2018). Turning to the overall study: Peripheral blood was collected before any treatment was given, at the time of initial diagnosis. To explore V-J signatures that distinguish ophthalmopathy from hyperthyroidism, a discovery set of around 100 patients was enrolled, made up of 43 with ophthalmopathy and around 57 with stable hyperthyroidism. In total, 135 blood samples were TCR-sequenced: 43 ophthalmopathy, roughly 80 hyperthyroidism and roughly 17 hyperthyroidism-to-ophthalmopathy patients. The study used TCR beta repertoire signatures to distinguish Graves' ophthalmopathy from Graves' hyperthyroidism and to predict progression to ophthalmopathy. In several hyperthyroidism patients, the T-cell repertoires found in thyroid tissue were compared with those found in blood. An independent validation cohort was composed of roughly 19 hyperthyroidism patients and more than 15 patients who later progressed from hyperthyroidism to ophthalmopathy. After sampling, hyperthyroidism patients received methimazole starting at 30 mg daily, and ophthalmopathy patients received high-dose intravenous methylprednisolone.

Study-level results and caveats: No statistical method was used to set the sample size in advance, and the investigators knew which group each participant was assigned to. Most expanded thyroid clonotypes with frequency above 0.001 were also detected in blood, suggesting blood repertoires may reflect the thyroid immune response. In validation, the model predicted ophthalmopathy progression with about 64% sensitivity and roughly 78% specificity; some 13 predicted patients were CT-confirmed with GO in a median of 6.5 months. In cross-validation, the 13-signature model distinguished ophthalmopathy from stable hyperthyroidism with 87.88% sensitivity and about 81% specificity, while in the test set the corresponding values were about 80% and 75%.

Worth noting for this clonotype: Its antigen is still unknown. Qualities for individual bases were not recorded, and no much larger clone is one base off.

The CDR3 goes from the cysteine to the phenylalanine over 11 residues. Just CDR3 DNA is preserved here, 33 bases in frame from base 1. CDR1 and CDR2, per the germline V gene (reference sequence), are DFQATT and SNEGSKA. V is shortened by 1 base, J by 10 bases, and the region joining them spans 10 bases. Ophthalmopathy patients had moderately to severely active disease, Clinical Activity Score of at least 3, NOSPECS grade of at least 4, and disease duration under 3 months. Patients were excluded if they had other autoimmune diseases, uncontrolled infections, pregnancy or lactation. Diagnosis was based on clinical symptoms, serum thyroxine, TRAb, thyroid ultrasound and orbital computed tomography. Using Ficoll-Paque density gradient centrifugation, PBMCs were isolated from about 9.4 ml of fresh peripheral blood. Total RNA was extracted using Trizol reagent, and RNA quality was checked on an Agilent 2100 Bioanalyzer.

For repertoire sequencing, TCR beta CDR3 regions were amplified from RNA transcripts. A first-round RT-PCR used HTBI primers with the Qiagen OneStep RT-PCR kit, followed by a second-round multiplex PCR, size selection and purification. Libraries were sequenced on an Illumina HiSeq2000 using paired-end 100 bp reads. Under the source paper's analysis protocol: SOAPnuke was used to process the reads, removing any read that contained adapters or uncalled bases, had a mean Phred below 15, or lacked an exact match to the constant primer or identifier. COPE v1.2.5 was used to merge the high-quality paired reads. Clonotypes were defined as unique nucleotide sequences and were aligned to IMGT TRB V, D and J references using MiTCR v1.1. Analysis was restricted to V-J combinations with a frequency above 0.0001, which covered 99% to 99.2% of repertoires. For each V-J combination, a TCR clonal expansion and chaos score was defined as F50 clonal expansion divided by the chaos observed in the TCRdist matrix. Welch's t-statistics and random forest were used to reduce features to 13 V-J combinations, which were fed into a naive Bayes classifier. The Morisita-Horn index was used to measure how similar the thyroid and blood repertoires were. Through fastp at Q25 and MiXCR, TCRdb rebuilt clones from the public reads, retaining in-frame beta chains. When rows share a CDR3 protein, they turn into one entry using the most common DNA and genes. The V and J calls follow TCRdb's processing rather than the paper's. The table for this sample lists about 660,000 distinct CDR3 sequences; over 40% of them were counted only once. The leading ten clones occupy under 3.5% of the sample.

The TCR sequence derives from an adult man with Graves' ophthalmopathy. The chain employs TRBV20-1 and TRBJ1-2; a confident D gene designation cannot be given. Sample: peripheral blood. The CDR3 region reads CSARVTNVYTF. Read as DNA, the sequence is TGCAGTGCTAGAGTGACTAATGTCTACACCTTC.